This T cell receptor (beta chain) was observed in a study of OX40 agonist ivuxolimab in advanced cancers. Within the sample, this clone is medium-sized (0.01 to 0.1%). Its specificity is not known. Study results and limitations: CD4+ and CD8+ blood T cells expanded clonally by week 6 at 0.1 to 3.0 mg/kg.

Method: immunoSEQ multiplex PCR; TCRdb's copy keeps in-frame clones and lacks some. The sample records tens of thousands of clones, 83% being singletons. With V trimmed by 6 bases and J by 3 bases, 9 bases remained unmatched. The CDR3 is 16 residues long. Germline V CDR1 and CDR2: MNHEY, SMNVEV (reference sequence). The V call is TRBV27, the J call TRBJ2-3, with 10 bases matching TRBD2. The TCR originated in an adult with an advanced solid tumor such as melanoma, head and neck, liver or kidney cancer. This material consisted of CD4+ or CD8+ T cells sorted from blood, taken in a trial of the OX40 agonist ivuxolimab. CDR3 amino acids: CASSRPSGSGTDTQYF. As DNA, the CDR3 is TGTGCCAGCAGCCGACCTAGCGGGAGTGGAACAGATACGCAGTATTTT.